This TCR beta chain was recorded in a study of cytomegalovirus exposure and HLA in healthy donors (dated by TCRdb to about 2017). Context from the whole study: According to a later analysis, the 120 or so validation repertoires were produced on the same platform as the 666 repertoires of the first cohort. The aim of the study was to test whether cataloging public T cell receptors could identify signatures of past pathogen exposure. Besides the first cohort of some 670 subjects, a separate validation cohort made up of around 120 different subjects was used. The study combined high-throughput TCR immunosequencing, statistical association of individual TCRs with disease status, and machine learning to predict cytomegalovirus infection status. The paper as a whole reports these results and caveats: In the study, some 160 TCR beta chains were listed as associated with cytomegalovirus. A few of the identified cytomegalovirus-associated TCR beta chains were confirmed in vitro to be specific for cytomegalovirus antigens. Across donors, most TCR sequences were observed very rarely, whereas some public TCRs were present in many individuals. A later analysis had no HLA typing for the validation cohort, so co-occurrence there was scored across all 110 or so repertoires. Cytomegalovirus status was reported to be diagnosed by the classifier with high specificity and sensitivity in both the original and validation cohorts. Of the cluster scores, 90% to 95% were above 0 in a later analysis, which found that TCRs clustered in the first cohort also tended to co-occur in the approximately 110 validation repertoires. It was suggested by the authors that the approach could potentially be generalized to other disease states and immunological phenotypes.

Comments on this clone: There is no known antigen for this receptor. Base qualities are missing; no much larger clone stands one base away.

Separate from the approximately 670-subject first cohort, the validation cohort of over 90 subjects was the group to which the donors belonged. From the cysteine up to the phenylalanine, the CDR3 has a length of 13 residues. Only the CDR3 region is kept as DNA, spanning 39 bases read in frame from base 1. Trimming costs V 5 bases and J 3 bases, and their ends lie 10 bases apart. The germline V gene sets CDR1 to SGHVS and CDR2 to FNYEAQ. The library was produced with the immunoSEQ multiplex PCR assay. In the paper's pipeline: A statistical classification framework was built for diagnosing cytomegalovirus status from the catalog of TCR beta chain sequences. TCRdb mirrors the immuneACCESS table, restricted to in-frame sequences. Some clones are absent from its copies; in checked studies, under half trace to an unresolved V gene, and the reason for the others is unknown. The D gene and trimming were derived from the DNA, and the V and J assignments and clone size from that table. This sample comprises about 110,000 clones, almost 96% of them detected only once. The ten largest clones represent roughly 0.66% of the sample.

The chain links TRBV7-6 with TRBJ1-1; the best D guess is TRBD1, with 5 bases matching. The sample was PBMCs. The sequence was collected from a woman aged 18-35 years in good health and CMV-seronegative. The DNA is TGTGCCAGCAGCGCCCCAGGGTACACTGAAGCTTTCTTT. This translates into CASSAPGYTEAFF.